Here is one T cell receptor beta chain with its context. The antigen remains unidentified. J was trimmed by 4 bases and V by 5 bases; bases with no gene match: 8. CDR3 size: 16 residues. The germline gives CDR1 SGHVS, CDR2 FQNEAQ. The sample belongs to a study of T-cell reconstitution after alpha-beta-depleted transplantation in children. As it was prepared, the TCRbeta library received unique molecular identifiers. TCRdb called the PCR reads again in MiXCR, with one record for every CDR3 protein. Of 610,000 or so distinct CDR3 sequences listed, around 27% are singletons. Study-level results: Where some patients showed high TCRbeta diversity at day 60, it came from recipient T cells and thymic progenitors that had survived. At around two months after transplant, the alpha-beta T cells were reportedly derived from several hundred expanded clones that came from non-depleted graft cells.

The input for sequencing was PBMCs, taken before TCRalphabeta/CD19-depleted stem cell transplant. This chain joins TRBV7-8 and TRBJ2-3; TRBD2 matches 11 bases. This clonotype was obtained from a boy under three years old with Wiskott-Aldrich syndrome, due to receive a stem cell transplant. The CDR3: CASSRLAGGFADTQYF. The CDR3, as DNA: TGTGCCAGCAGCCGGCTAGCGGGAGGATTCGCAGATACGCAGTATTTT.